The 18 T cell receptor beta chains listed next were all sequenced from one sample in a study of T cells after yellow fever vaccination. TCRdb processed the 5' RACE reads anew with MiXCR; each CDR3 protein has one entry. The sample records hundreds of thousands of distinct CDR3 sequences, around 12% being singletons. Sequencing was performed on PBMCs, taken on the day of the yellow fever booster vaccination. The receptor set was obtained from a man aged 25 to 40 who received the YFV17D yellow fever vaccine.

The sample holds a few counts of this clonotype. This chain links TRBV20-1 with TRBJ2-7, with TRBD2 matching 9 bases. The CDR3 runs to 13 residues. V lost 6 bases, J lost 7 bases, and 10 bases stayed unmatched. From germline, CDR1 is DFQATT and CDR2 SNEGSKA (reference sequence). The CDR3 DNA is TGCAGTGCCCTATCCGATCTAGCGGGAGAGCAGTACTTC. This encodes CSALSDLAGEQYF.

This clonotype was detected only a few times. The gene calls are TRBV7-9 and TRBJ2-2; no clear D gene. The V and J ends lost 4 bases and 1 base respectively, with 7 bases between them. The CDR3 sequence is 14 residues long. Germline V gene lookup returns CDR1 SEHNR and CDR2 FQNEAQ (reference sequence). The CDR3 loop is CASSYVRNTGELFF. CDR3 nucleotides: TGTGCCAGCAGCTACGTAAGGAACACCGGGGAGCTGTTTTTT. The entire variable domain, with the rest obtained from reference TRBV7-9 and TRBJ2-2, is as follows: DTGVSQNPRHKITKRGQNVTFRCDPISEHNRLYWYRQTLGQGPEFLTYFQNEAQLEKSRLLSDRFSAERPKGSFSTLEIQRTEQGDSAMYLCASSYVRNTGELFFGEGSRLTVL.

The chain links TRBV7-9 to TRBJ2-1; 10 nucleotides match TRBD2. The CDR3 extends over 15 amino acids. Unmatched junction bases numbered 4, after V lost 4 bases and J lost 4 bases. Germline V gene sequence: CDR1 SEHNR, CDR2 FQNEAQ (reference sequence). This chain's CDR3 is CASSYGTSEYNEQFF. DNA for the CDR3: TGTGCCAGCAGCTACGGGACTAGCGAGTACAATGAGCAGTTCTTC. Drawing the rest from reference TRBV7-9 and TRBJ2-1, the complete variable domain is DTGVSQNPRHKITKRGQNVTFRCDPISEHNRLYWYRQTLGQGPEFLTYFQNEAQLEKSRLLSDRFSAERPKGSFSTLEIQRTEQGDSAMYLCASSYGTSEYNEQFFGPGTRLTVL.

This clonotype occurred a few times. The chain employs TRBV12-3 or TRBV12-4 and TRBJ2-7; 9 bases are shared with TRBD2. V was clipped by 7 bases and J by 1 base; unmatched bases: 8. This CDR3 contains 15 residues. CDR3 sequence (DNA): TGTGCCAGCAACGATCTAGCGGGACCTTCCTACGAGCAGTACTTC. Encoded protein: CASNDLAGPSYEQYF.

This clonotype came up many times. This chain connects TRBV5-1 to TRBJ2-1; TRBD1 matches 10 bases. After removal of 1 base from V and 7 bases from J, the junction contained 8 bases not matched to a gene. The CDR3 extends over 16 amino acids. CDR1 and CDR2 from the germline V gene are SGHRS and YFSETQ. The CDR3 is CASSLSAGTGANEQFF. For the CDR3, the DNA is TGCGCCAGCAGCTTGTCTGCTGGGACAGGGGCAAATGAGCAGTTCTTC.

This rearrangement joins TRBV6-1 to TRBJ2-1; 7 bases are a match to TRBD2. The length of the CDR3 is 14 residues. Germline loops: CDR1 MNHNS, CDR2 SASEGT. J gave up 6 bases and V 5 bases, and 7 bases lay outside the gene matches. The CDR3 loop reads CASSPLREANEQFF. The CDR3 region has the DNA TGTGCCAGCAGTCCCCTCCGGGAGGCCAATGAGCAGTTCTTC.

This clonotype was detected many times. V usage is TRBV7-6 and J usage is TRBJ2-1, with D perhaps given as TRBD1 or TRBD2 (5 bases each). In germline, CDR1 is SGHVS, CDR2 FNYEAQ. This CDR3 comprises 13 residues. V was pared by 2 bases and J by 8 bases, with 10 bases between. The CDR3: CASSLPGDDEQFF. The CDR3 DNA reads TGTGCCAGCAGCTTACCCGGGGACGATGAGCAGTTCTTC.

This clonotype was seen only a few times. The chain uses TRBV30 and TRBJ2-2; no clear D. V was shortened by 5 bases and J by 5 bases, with 3 bases between the two germline ends. There are 10 residues in the CDR3. Germline V lookup: CDR1 GTSNPN, CDR2 SVGIG (reference sequence). DNA for the CDR3: TGTGCCTGGGGGACCGGGGAGCTGTTTTTT. Protein sequence: CAWGTGELFF.

The chain recombines TRBV20-1 with TRBJ2-1; 11 nucleotides align to TRBD2. Germline V lookup: CDR1 DFQATT, CDR2 SNEGSKA (reference sequence). The CDR3 has 13 amino acids. Here the CDR3 reads CRSSGTSGNEQFF. CDR3 nucleotide sequence: TGCAGAAGTTCCGGGACTAGCGGCAATGAGCAGTTCTTC.

V gene TRBV30 combines with J gene TRBJ2-7; D ambiguous. V gave up 2 bases and J gave up 6 bases, with 8 bases separating them. Germline V gives CDR1 GTSNPN, CDR2 SVGIG (reference sequence). The CDR3 sequence is 11 residues long. CDR3 sequence: CAWSFISEQYF. The CDR3 nucleotides are TGTGCCTGGAGTTTTATAAGCGAGCAGTACTTC.

This clonotype was picked up a small number of times. The chain joins TRBV10-2 to TRBJ1-1; a weak D match, TRBD1 (5 bases). Trimming took 6 bases from V and 1 from J, leaving 9 bases between them. Germline loops: CDR1 WSHSY, CDR2 SAAADI. This CDR3 is built from 13 residues. CDR3 bases: TGCGCCAGCAGATTTACAGGGAACACTGAAGCTTTCTTT. It specifies CASRFTGNTEAFF.

The table lists this clonotype with many counts. The chain uses TRBV5-1 and TRBJ1-1; D ambiguous. CDR3 length: 13 residues. V was pared by 4 bases and J by 7 bases, with 14 bases between. In germline, CDR1 is SGHRS, CDR2 YFSETQ. The CDR3 protein is CASSLPVGGEAFF. The CDR3 nucleotides are TGCGCCAGCAGCCTGCCGGTGGGTGGTGAAGCTTTCTTT.

The rearrangement links TRBV5-5 to TRBJ2-1; no firm D call. This CDR3 region has 11 residues. Looked up from germline, CDR1 is SGHKS and CDR2 is YYEKEE (reference sequence). Trimming shortened V by 6 bases and J by 3 bases, and 4 bases separated the two germline ends. The CDR3 loop reads CASNYYNEQFF. CDR3 nucleotides: TGTGCCAGCAACTACTACAATGAGCAGTTCTTC.

This clonotype was recorded a few times. This chain links TRBV9 with TRBJ2-7, with 7 bases lining up with TRBD1. V lost 0 bases, J lost 3 bases, and 6 bases stayed unmatched. Germline CDR1 is SGDLS and CDR2 is YYNGEE. The CDR3 is made up of 15 amino acids. The CDR3 DNA is TGTGCCAGCAGCGTAGGAGCCAGGGGGAGCTACGAGCAGTACTTC. Encoded protein: CASSVGARGSYEQYF.

This clonotype was seen a handful of times. The gene calls are TRBV10-3 and TRBJ2-1, with 9 bases identical to TRBD2. Looked up from germline, CDR1 is ENHRY and CDR2 is SYGVKD. The CDR3 contains 15 residues. V trimming: 0 bases; J trimming: 8 bases; junction bases outside the gene matches: 5. The CDR3 nucleotides read TGTGCCATCAGTGAGTCGAGCGGGAGGTTGTATGAGCAGTTCTTC. Its translation: CAISESSGRLYEQFF.

The table lists this clonotype with a few counts. The CDR3 region is CASKTVMSGEKLFF. The CDR3 DNA follows: TGCGCCAGCAAGACCGTCATGTCGGGTGAAAAACTGTTTTTT. The J gene is TRBJ1-4, the V gene TRBV5-1; no definite D call. The CDR3 is 14 residues long. Germline loops: CDR1 SGHRS, CDR2 YFSETQ. The V end was cut by 6 bases, the J end by 7 bases, with 16 bases between.

This sequence joins TRBV6-2 or TRBV6-3 and TRBJ2-7, with 8 bases lining up with TRBD2. There are 13 residues in the CDR3. The germline CDR1 and CDR2 sequences are MNHEY and SVGEGT. J gave up 5 bases and V 10 bases, and 10 bases lay outside the gene matches. The CDR3 protein is CATQRESAHEQYF. The CDR3 region has the DNA TGTGCCACCCAGCGGGAGAGCGCACACGAGCAGTACTTC.

This clonotype was picked up a small number of times. The chain recombines TRBV6-1 with TRBJ2-3, with 9 bases aligning to TRBD1. CDR1 and CDR2 from the germline V gene are MNHNS and SASEGT. The CDR3 is 15 residues long. The V segment lost 7 bases and the J segment 4 bases; nucleotides outside the gene matches: 9. Here the CDR3 reads CASKQGQGISDTQYF. The DNA of the CDR3 is TGTGCCAGCAAGCAGGGACAGGGTATATCAGATACGCAGTATTTT.